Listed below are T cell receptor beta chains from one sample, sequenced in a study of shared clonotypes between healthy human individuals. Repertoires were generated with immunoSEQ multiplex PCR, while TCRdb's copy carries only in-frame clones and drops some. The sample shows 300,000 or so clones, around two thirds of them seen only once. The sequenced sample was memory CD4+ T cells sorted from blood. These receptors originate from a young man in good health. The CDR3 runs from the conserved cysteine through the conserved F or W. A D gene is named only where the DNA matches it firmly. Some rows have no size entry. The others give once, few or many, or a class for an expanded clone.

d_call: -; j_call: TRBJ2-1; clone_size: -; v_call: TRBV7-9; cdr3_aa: CASSFGPPDYNEQFF; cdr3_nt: TGTGCCAGCAGCTTCGGACCGCCGGATTACAATGAGCAGTTCTTC
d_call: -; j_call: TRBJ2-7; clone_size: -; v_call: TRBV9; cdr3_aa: CASSPSTFSYEQYF; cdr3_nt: TGTGCCAGCAGCCCCAGCACCTTCTCCTACGAGCAGTACTTC
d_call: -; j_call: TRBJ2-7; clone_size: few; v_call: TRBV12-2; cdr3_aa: CASRLGRRRPYEQYF; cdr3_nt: TGTGCAAGTCGCTTAGGTCGACGCCGACCCTACGAGCAGTACTTC
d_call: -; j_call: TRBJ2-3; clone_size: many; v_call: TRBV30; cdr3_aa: CAWSVTTDTQYF; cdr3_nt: TGTGCCTGGAGTGTAACCACAGATACGCAGTATTTT
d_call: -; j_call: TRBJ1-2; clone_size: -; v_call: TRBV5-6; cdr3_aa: CASSSGPNYGYTF; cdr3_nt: TGTGCCAGCAGCTCAGGGCCTAACTATGGCTACACCTTC
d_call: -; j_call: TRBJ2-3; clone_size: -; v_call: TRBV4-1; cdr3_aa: CASSQDRTASTDTQYF; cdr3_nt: TGCGCCAGCAGCCAAGACCGGACAGCGAGCACAGATACGCAGTATTTT
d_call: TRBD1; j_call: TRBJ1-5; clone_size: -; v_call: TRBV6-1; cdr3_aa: CASSETDRGSNQPQHF; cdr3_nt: TGTGCCAGCAGTGAGACGGACAGGGGAAGCAATCAGCCCCAGCATTTT
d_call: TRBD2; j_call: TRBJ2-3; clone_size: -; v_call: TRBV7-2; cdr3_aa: CASSLSRTSGSRDTQYF; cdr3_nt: TGTGCCAGCAGCTTATCCCGGACTAGCGGGAGTAGAGATACGCAGTATTTT
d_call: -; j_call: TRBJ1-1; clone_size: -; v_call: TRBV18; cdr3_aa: CASSQRTEAFF; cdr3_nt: TGTGCCAGCTCACAGAGGACTGAAGCTTTCTTT
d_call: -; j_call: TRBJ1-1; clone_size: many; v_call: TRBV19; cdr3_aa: CASSARQWGNTEAFF; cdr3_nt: TGTGCCAGTAGTGCCCGACAGTGGGGGAACACTGAAGCTTTCTTT
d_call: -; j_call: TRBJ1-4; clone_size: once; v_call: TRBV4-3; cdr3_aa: CASSQMRVTDGGEKLFF; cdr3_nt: TGCGCCAGCAGCCAAATGAGGGTTACGGACGGAGGTGAAAAACTGTTTTTT
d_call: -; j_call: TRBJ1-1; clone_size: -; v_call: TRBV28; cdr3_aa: CASSIPGDEAFF; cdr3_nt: TGTGCCAGCAGTATCCCGGGCGACGAAGCTTTCTTT
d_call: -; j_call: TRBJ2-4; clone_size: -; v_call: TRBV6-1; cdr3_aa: CASSGVEGGIQYF; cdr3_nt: TGTGCCAGCAGTGGGGTCGAGGGTGGCATTCAGTACTTC
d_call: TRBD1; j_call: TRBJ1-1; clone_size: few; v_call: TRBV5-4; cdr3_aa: CASSWDRGAEAFF; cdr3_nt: TGTGCCAGCAGCTGGGACAGGGGCGCTGAAGCTTTCTTT
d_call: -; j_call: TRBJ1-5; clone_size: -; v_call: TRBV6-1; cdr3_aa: CASSEYQSGAGSQPQHF; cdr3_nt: TGTGCCAGCAGTGAATATCAATCGGGGGCAGGGAGTCAGCCCCAGCATTTT
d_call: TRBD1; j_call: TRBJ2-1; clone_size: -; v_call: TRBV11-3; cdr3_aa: CASSRDSRDEQFF; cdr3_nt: TGTGCCAGCAGCCGGGACAGTCGGGATGAGCAGTTCTTC
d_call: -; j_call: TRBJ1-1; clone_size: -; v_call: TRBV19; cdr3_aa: CASRRDAFEAFF; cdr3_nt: TGTGCCAGTAGGCGGGACGCCTTTGAAGCTTTCTTT
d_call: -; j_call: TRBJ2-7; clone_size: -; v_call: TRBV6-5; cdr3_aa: CASEDSGEQYF; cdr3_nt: TGTGCCAGCGAGGACTCGGGCGAGCAGTACTTC
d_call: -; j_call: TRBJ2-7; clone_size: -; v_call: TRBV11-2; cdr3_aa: CASSESDSFYEQYF; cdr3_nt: TGTGCCAGCAGCGAGAGCGACTCCTTCTACGAGCAGTACTTC
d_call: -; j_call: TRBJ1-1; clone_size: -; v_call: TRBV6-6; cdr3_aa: CASSPPLRNTEAFF; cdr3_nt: TGTGCCAGCAGTCCCCCTTTAAGGAACACTGAAGCTTTCTTT
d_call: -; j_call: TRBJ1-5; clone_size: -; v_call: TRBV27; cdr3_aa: CASSPSGHPNQPQHF; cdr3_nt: TGTGCCAGCAGTCCCTCGGGACACCCGAATCAGCCCCAGCATTTT
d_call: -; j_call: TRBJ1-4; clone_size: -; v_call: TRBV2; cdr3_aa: CASSAGVTNEKLFF; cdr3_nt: TGTGCCAGCAGTGCCGGCGTAACTAATGAAAAACTGTTTTTT
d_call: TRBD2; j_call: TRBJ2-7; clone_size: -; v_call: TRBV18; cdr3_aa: CASSPYGTSGRAAQYF; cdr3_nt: TGTGCCAGCTCACCCTACGGGACTAGCGGGAGGGCCGCTCAGTACTTC
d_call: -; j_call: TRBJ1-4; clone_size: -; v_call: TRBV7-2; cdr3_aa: CASSLAGSNEKLFF; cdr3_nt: TGTGCCAGCAGCTTAGCAGGGAGTAATGAAAAACTGTTTTTT
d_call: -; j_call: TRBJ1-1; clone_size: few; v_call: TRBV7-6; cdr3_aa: CASSLGQEGTEAFF; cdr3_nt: TGTGCCAGCAGCTTAGGACAGGAGGGCACTGAAGCTTTCTTT
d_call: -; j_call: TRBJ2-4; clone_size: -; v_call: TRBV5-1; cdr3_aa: CASSFTGPTGYIQYF; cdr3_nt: TGCGCCAGCAGCTTCACAGGGCCGACCGGGTACATTCAGTACTTC
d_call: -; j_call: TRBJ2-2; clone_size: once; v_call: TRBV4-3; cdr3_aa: CASSPRQLNTGELFF; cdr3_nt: TGCGCCAGCAGCCCCCGACAGTTGAACACCGGGGAGCTGTTTTTT
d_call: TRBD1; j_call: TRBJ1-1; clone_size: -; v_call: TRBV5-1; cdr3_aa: CASSLRSGGVAEAFF; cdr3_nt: TGCGCCAGCAGCTTGAGGTCAGGGGGCGTCGCTGAAGCTTTCTTT
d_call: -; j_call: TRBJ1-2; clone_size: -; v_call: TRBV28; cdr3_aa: CASSLFFSKGGYGYTF; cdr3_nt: TGTGCCAGCAGTTTATTTTTCAGCAAAGGTGGCTATGGCTACACCTTC
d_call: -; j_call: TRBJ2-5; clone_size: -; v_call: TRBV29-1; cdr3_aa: CSVALIQETQYF; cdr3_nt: TGCAGCGTTGCGTTGATACAAGAGACCCAGTACTTC
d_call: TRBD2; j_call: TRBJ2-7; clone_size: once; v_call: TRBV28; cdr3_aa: CASSFIPGLSTYEQYF; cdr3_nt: TGTGCCAGCAGTTTCATTCCGGGACTATCCACCTACGAGCAGTACTTC
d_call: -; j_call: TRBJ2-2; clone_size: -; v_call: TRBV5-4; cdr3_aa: CASSFLSGNTGELFF; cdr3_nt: TGTGCCAGCAGCTTCCTATCAGGGAACACCGGGGAGCTGTTTTTT
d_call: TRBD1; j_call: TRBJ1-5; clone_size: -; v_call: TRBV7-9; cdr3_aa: CASSPPGTGGSQPQHF; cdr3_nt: TGTGCCAGCAGCCCTCCCGGGACAGGGGGCTCTCAGCCCCAGCATTTT
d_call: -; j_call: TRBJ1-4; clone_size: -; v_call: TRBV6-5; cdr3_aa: CASSYYATNEKLFF; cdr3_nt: TGTGCCAGCAGTTACTATGCAACTAATGAAAAACTGTTTTTT
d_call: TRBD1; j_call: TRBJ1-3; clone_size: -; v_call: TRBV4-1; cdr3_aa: CASSQFRQGNSGNTIYF; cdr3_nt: TGCGCCAGCAGCCAATTCCGACAGGGAAACTCTGGAAACACCATATATTTT
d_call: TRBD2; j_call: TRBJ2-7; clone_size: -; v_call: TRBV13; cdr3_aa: CASTSGRAEQYF; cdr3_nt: TGTGCCAGCACCAGCGGGAGAGCCGAGCAGTACTTC
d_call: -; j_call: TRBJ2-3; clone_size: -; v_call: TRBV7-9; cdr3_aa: CASSAKGFFTDTQYF; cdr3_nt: TGTGCCAGCAGCGCAAAGGGTTTTTTTACAGATACGCAGTATTTT
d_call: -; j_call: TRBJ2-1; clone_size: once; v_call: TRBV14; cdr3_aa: CASSPAGSVNYNEQFF; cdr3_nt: TGTGCCAGCAGCCCCGCCGGTTCCGTAAATTACAATGAGCAGTTCTTC
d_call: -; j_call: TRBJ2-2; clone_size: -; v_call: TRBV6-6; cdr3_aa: CASIGSHNTGELFF; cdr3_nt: TGTGCCAGCATAGGCTCTCACAACACCGGGGAGCTGTTTTTT
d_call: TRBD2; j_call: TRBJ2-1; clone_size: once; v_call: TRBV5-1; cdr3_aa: CASSLDGGSYNEQFF; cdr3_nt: TGCGCCAGCAGCTTGGATGGCGGGAGCTACAATGAGCAGTTCTTC
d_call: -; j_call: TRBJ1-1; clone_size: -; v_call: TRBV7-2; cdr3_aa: CASSPRLSNTEAFF; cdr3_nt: TGTGCCAGCAGCCCGAGGCTGTCGAACACTGAAGCTTTCTTT
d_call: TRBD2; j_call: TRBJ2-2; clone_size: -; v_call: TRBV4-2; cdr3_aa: CASSYQAGDTGELFF; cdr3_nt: TGTGCCAGCAGCTATCAAGCGGGAGACACCGGGGAGCTGTTTTTT
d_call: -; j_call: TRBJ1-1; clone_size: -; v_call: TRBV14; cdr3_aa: CASSQDFGFQAFF; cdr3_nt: TGTGCCAGCAGCCAAGACTTTGGGTTTCAAGCTTTCTTT
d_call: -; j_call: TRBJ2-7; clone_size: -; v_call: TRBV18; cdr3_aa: CASSVDPDYEQYF; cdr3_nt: TGTGCCAGCTCCGTGGACCCGGACTACGAGCAGTACTTC
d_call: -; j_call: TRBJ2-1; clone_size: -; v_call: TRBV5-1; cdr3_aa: CASSLSGSSYNEQFF; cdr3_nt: TGCGCCAGCAGCTTAAGCGGTAGCTCCTACAATGAGCAGTTCTTC
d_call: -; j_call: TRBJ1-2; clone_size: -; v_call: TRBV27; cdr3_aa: CASSFRGLRGYTF; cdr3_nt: TGTGCCAGCAGTTTTCGCGGGCTGAGGGGCTACACCTTC
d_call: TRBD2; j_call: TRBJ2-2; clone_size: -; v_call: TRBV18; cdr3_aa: CASSPLARAPSGSKNTGELFF; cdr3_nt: TGTGCCAGCTCACCACTCGCACGGGCACCGAGCGGGAGTAAGAACACCGGGGAGCTGTTTTTT
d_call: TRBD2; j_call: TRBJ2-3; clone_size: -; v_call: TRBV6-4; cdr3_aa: CASSPTSGRGTDTQYF; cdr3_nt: TGTGCCAGCAGTCCGACTAGCGGGAGGGGGACAGATACGCAGTATTTT
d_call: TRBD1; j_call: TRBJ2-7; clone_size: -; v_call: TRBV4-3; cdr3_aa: CASSQEVGTGYFSREQYF; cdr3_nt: TGCGCCAGCAGCCAAGAGGTCGGGACAGGGTACTTCTCGCGCGAGCAGTACTTC
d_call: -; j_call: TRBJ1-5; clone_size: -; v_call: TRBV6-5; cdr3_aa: CASSRRGENQPQHF; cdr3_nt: TGTGCCAGCAGTAGGAGGGGGGAAAATCAGCCCCAGCATTTT
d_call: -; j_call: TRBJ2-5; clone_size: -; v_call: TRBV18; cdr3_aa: CASSPNQETQYF; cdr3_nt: TGTGCCAGCTCACCAAACCAAGAGACCCAGTACTTC
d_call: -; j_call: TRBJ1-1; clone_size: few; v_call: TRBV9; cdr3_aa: CASSLNYRGTEAFF; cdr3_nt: TGTGCCAGCAGCTTAAATTATCGGGGCACTGAAGCTTTCTTT
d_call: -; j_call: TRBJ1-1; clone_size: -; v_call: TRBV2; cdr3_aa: CASRVGGPLSPTSTFF; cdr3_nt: TGTGCCAGCAGAGTGGGTGGGCCGCTCTCCCCTACGTCAACTTTCTTT
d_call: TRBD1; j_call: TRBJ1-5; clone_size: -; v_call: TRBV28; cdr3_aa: CASSRRTGEPNQPQHF; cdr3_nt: TGTGCCAGCAGTCGACGGACAGGGGAACCTAATCAGCCCCAGCATTTT
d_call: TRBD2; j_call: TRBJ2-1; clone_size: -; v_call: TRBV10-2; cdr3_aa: CASSEFGRAFNEQFF; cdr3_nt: TGCGCCAGCAGTGAGTTCGGGAGGGCCTTTAATGAGCAGTTCTTC
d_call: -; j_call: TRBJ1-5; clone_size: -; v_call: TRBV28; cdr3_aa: CASSAEPSPQHF; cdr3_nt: TGTGCCAGCAGCGCAGAGCCATCGCCCCAGCATTTT
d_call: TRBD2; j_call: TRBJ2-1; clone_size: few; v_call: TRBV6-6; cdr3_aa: CAAAGGSGNEQFF; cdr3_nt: TGTGCCGCAGCGGGAGGATCGGGTAATGAGCAGTTCTTC
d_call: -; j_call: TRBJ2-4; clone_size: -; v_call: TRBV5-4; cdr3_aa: CASSLAPSPKNIQYF; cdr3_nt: TGTGCCAGCAGCTTGGCTCCTAGCCCTAAAAACATTCAGTACTTC
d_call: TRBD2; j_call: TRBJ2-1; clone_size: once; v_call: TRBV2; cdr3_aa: CASSPYSGRGNEQFF; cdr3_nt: TGTGCCAGCAGCCCATATAGCGGGAGAGGGAATGAGCAGTTCTTC
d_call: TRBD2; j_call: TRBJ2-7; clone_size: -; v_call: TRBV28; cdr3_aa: CASSSGALAEGTYEQYF; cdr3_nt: TGTGCCAGCAGTTCAGGGGCACTAGCGGAGGGGACCTACGAGCAGTACTTC